These 8 T cell receptor beta chains originate from one sample sequenced in a study of blood T cell repertoires in COVID-19. Only in-frame clones appear in the TCRdb table, and some are missing; sequencing was by immunoSEQ multiplex PCR. This sample carries approximately 200,000 clones, around 81% of them seen once, and the ten largest clones take approximately 2.5%. Specimen: peripheral blood. The receptors come from a woman aged 60 to 75 with acute or convalescent COVID-19.

The rearrangement uses TRBV19 and TRBJ2-1; TRBD2 is a possible D gene (7 bases). The CDR3 covers 14 residues. From germline, CDR1 is LNHDA and CDR2 SQIVND (reference sequence). V was pared by 7 bases and J by 10 bases, with 20 bases between. The DNA for the CDR3 is TGTGCCAGTACACCTCTGAGGGGGGGAGGCGAGCAGTTCTTC. It encodes CASTPLRGGGEQFF.

The V and J genes are TRBV7-2 and TRBJ2-5; 8 bases are shared with TRBD1. The J segment lost 5 bases and the V segment lost 3 bases, leaving 8 bases of the junction unmatched. The CDR3 sequence is 15 residues long. Germline loops: CDR1 SGHTA, CDR2 FQGNSA. CDR3 DNA sequence: TGTGCCAGCAGCTTCAGGGTGACAGGGGAGGAGACCCAGTACTTC. Its protein is CASSFRVTGEETQYF.

Concerning this clone: Different DNA sequences within this sample yield the same CDR3. The chain joins TRBV12-3 or TRBV12-4 to TRBJ1-3; the D is unclear. CDR3 size: 12 residues. V lost 7 bases, J lost 0 bases, and 4 bases lay in between. CDR3: CASTYSGNTIYF. In nucleotides, the CDR3 is TGTGCCAGCACCTACTCTGGAAACACCATATATTTT.

In its sample, this clone was seen once. The CDR3 coding sequence is TGCGCCAGCAGCGAACAAGACAGGGGTTGGGAGACCCAGTACTTC. It yields the protein CASSEQDRGWETQYF. The rearrangement links TRBV5-1 to TRBJ2-5, with 8 bases lining up with TRBD1. Trimming took 4 bases from V and 5 from J; bases not matched to a gene: 10. The CDR3 contains 15 residues. In germline, CDR1 is SGHRS, CDR2 YFSETQ. The whole variable domain, filled in from reference TRBV5-1 and TRBJ2-5, reads KAGVTQTPRYLIKTRGQQVTLSCSPISGHRSVSWYQQTPGQGLQFLFEYFSETQRNKGNFPGRFSGRQFSNSRSEMNVSTLELGDSALYLCASSEQDRGWETQYFGPGTRLLVL.

This clone was recorded once. The J gene is TRBJ1-4, the V gene TRBV4-2; D may be TRBD1 (5 bases). The germline CDR1 and CDR2 sequences are LGHNA and YNFKEQ. The CDR3 runs to 15 residues. Trimming took 4 bases from V and 5 from J, leaving 14 bases between them. The CDR3: CASSPSGRGNEKLFF. The CDR3 nucleotides read TGTGCCAGCAGCCCGTCGGGACGGGGGAATGAAAAACTGTTTTTT.

V is TRBV5-6 and J is TRBJ1-3; 9 positions match TRBD1. This CDR3 comprises 16 residues. Trimming cost V 2 bases and J 4 bases; bases outside gene matches: 7. The germline V gene encodes CDR1 SGHDT and CDR2 YYEEEE. For the CDR3, the DNA is TGTGCCAGCAGCTTATTACAGGGGGCGACCGGAAACACCATATATTTT. Translating gives CASSLLQGATGNTIYF.

This clone came up a few times. The chain is built from TRBV4-1 and TRBJ1-2; tentatively, D is TRBD1 (5 bases). This CDR3 is built from 13 residues. Germline loops: CDR1 MGHRA, CDR2 YSYEKL. V dropped 4 bases and J dropped 3 bases, with 9 bases sitting between them. The CDR3 spells CASSPREDYGYTF. The CDR3 region has the DNA TGCGCCAGCAGCCCCAGGGAGGACTATGGCTACACCTTC.

This clone came up a few times. The chain recombines TRBV15 with TRBJ2-3; TRBD2 matches 8 bases. The CDR3 extends over 16 amino acids. Germline V gene lookup returns CDR1 LNHNV and CDR2 YYDKDF (reference sequence). The V segment lost 0 bases and the J segment 1 base; nucleotides outside the gene matches: 3. The CDR3 loop is CATSRDGGAGTDTQYF. The CDR3, as DNA: TGTGCCACCAGCAGAGACGGGGGGGCGGGCACAGATACGCAGTATTTT.